The source of this T cell receptor (beta chain) is a study of blood T cell repertoires in COVID-19. The overall study: Sites across the United States, Italy and Spain contributed samples from acute and convalescent COVID-19. PBMCs, B-cell-depleted T cells, or T cells were the source of the cDNA or gDNA that made up the material.

Germline V CDR1 and CDR2: SGDLS, YYNGEE. The CDR3 is made up of 14 amino acids. The V gene lost 4 bases and the J gene lost 2 bases, with 12 bases spanning the gap. Per the study methods: Amplification of reference gene primers was used by the study to estimate nucleated cell counts. Libraries were prepared by immunoSEQ multiplex PCR; TCRdb keeps only in-frame clonotypes and omits some of them. V, J and clone size are those of that table, while D and trimming were read from the DNA. The table includes about 130,000 clones, over 70% detected once. Material for sequencing was peripheral blood. The TCR was taken from a man older than 75 with acute or convalescent COVID-19. This rearrangement joins TRBV9 to TRBJ1-1; D call uncertain. The CDR3 DNA reads TGTGCCAGCAGCCCTCTGGCAGGCAACACTGAAGCTTTCTTT. Residues: CASSPLAGNTEAFF.